Each of the 26 T cell receptor beta chains below was sequenced from the same sample in a study of T cell changes during pregnancy in multiple sclerosis. The method was immunoSEQ multiplex PCR; TCRdb's version includes in-frame clones alone and lacks a portion of them. In the table there are about 100,000 clones, approximately 92% of which are singletons. Sequences were derived from peripheral blood, sampled in the second trimester of pregnancy. Receptor source: a female donor with multiple sclerosis, enrolled in a pregnancy study.

J is TRBJ2-5 and V is TRBV25-1; TRBD1 might be the D (5 bases). The V end was cut by 3 bases, the J end by 3 bases, with 11 bases between. The CDR3 runs to 14 residues. Germline lookup yields CDR1 MGHDK and CDR2 SYGVNS. The CDR3 DNA is TGTGCCAGCAGTGACGGACAAGGCAAAGAGACCCAGTACTTC. As protein: CASSDGQGKETQYF.

The V call is TRBV6-5, the J call TRBJ2-7; TRBD2 matches at 8 bases. From germline, CDR1 is MNHEY and CDR2 SVGAGI. The CDR3 has 14 amino acids. The V and J ends lost 6 bases and 9 bases, in that order; junction bases with no gene match: 13. In DNA form, the CDR3 reads TGTGCCAGCAGCCTGGGGGAGCGGGGGATCGGGCAGTACTTC. Amino acids: CASSLGERGIGQYF.

In nucleotides, the CDR3 is TGTGCCATCAGTGAGTCGACTCAGGGGGCGGTCACCGGGGAGCTGTTTTTT. Encoded protein: CAISESTQGAVTGELFF. The V and J genes are TRBV10-3 and TRBJ2-2; 8 bases are shared with TRBD1. The CDR3 runs 17 residues. V lost 0 bases and J lost 4; bases outside the gene matches: 7. The germline V gene has CDR1 ENHRY and CDR2 SYGVKD.

This clone was picked up one time. This chain links TRBV10-3 with TRBJ2-7; TRBD1 matches 10 bases. Germline V lookup: CDR1 ENHRY, CDR2 SYGVKD. The V segment lost 5 bases and the J segment 7 bases; nucleotides outside the gene matches: 5. The CDR3 has 13 residues. The CDR3 DNA reads TGTGCCATCAGTTGGGACAGGGGTGGGGAGCAGTACTTC. Amino acids: CAISWDRGGEQYF.

This chain connects TRBV19 to TRBJ1-3; the D gene is possibly TRBD1 (6 bases). CDR3 length equals 15 residues. Trimming took off 4 bases at V and 0 bases at J, with 10 bases between the two ends. Germline CDR1 and CDR2: LNHDA and SQIVND (reference sequence). CDR3 sequence (DNA): TGTGCCAGTAGTACCGGACAGAGCTCTGGAAACACCATATATTTT. This codes for CASSTGQSSGNTIYF.

V is TRBV6-1 and J is TRBJ1-2; 7 bases match TRBD1. The ends lost 2 bases at V and 5 bases at J; junction bases unmatched: 11. The CDR3 runs 16 residues. Germline CDR1 is MNHNS and CDR2 is SASEGT. DNA for the CDR3: TGTGCCAGCAGTGAATGGGGACAGTCTGGAACTTATGGCTACACCTTC. Amino acids: CASSEWGQSGTYGYTF.

The gene calls are TRBV11-1 and TRBJ2-7; 7 nucleotides line up with TRBD2. Trimming took 5 bases from V and 1 from J; bases not matched to a gene: 14. The CDR3 extends over 17 amino acids. CDR1 and CDR2 (germline): SGHAT, FQDESV (reference sequence). The CDR3 nucleotides read TGTGCCAGCAGCCCTATCCCGGGGGTAGCGGGTTCCTACGAGCAGTACTTC. This encodes CASSPIPGVAGSYEQYF.

CDR3 protein: CASTDRGIGETQYF. The CDR3 DNA follows: TGTGCCAGTACGGACAGGGGAATTGGTGAGACCCAGTACTTC. The V and J genes are TRBV19 and TRBJ2-5; TRBD1 agrees at 9 bases. The junction had 8 bases not matched to a gene; V was cut back by 7 bases and J by 5 bases. The length of the CDR3 is 14 residues. Germline CDR1 LNHDA, CDR2 SQIVND (reference sequence). The full variable domain, rest sourced from reference TRBV19 and TRBJ2-5, is DGGITQSPKYLFRKEGQNVTLSCEQNLNHDAMYWYRQDPGQGLRLIYYSQIVNDFQKGDIAEGYSVSREKKESFPLTVTSAQKNPTAFYLCASTDRGIGETQYFGPGTRLLVL.

This chain joins TRBV21-1 and TRBJ1-5; the DNA was not used to check the table's D call, TRBD1. TRBV21-1 is assigned pseudogene status. The CDR3 runs 15 residues. CDR3 sequence reads: CASRRRQGCNQPQHF. In DNA form, the CDR3 reads TGTGCCAGCCGAAGACGACAGGGTTGCAATCAGCCCCAGCATTTT.

The V and J genes are TRBV11-3 and TRBJ2-3; TRBD2 aligns across 10 bases. Germline V gene data show CDR1 as SGHNT and CDR2 as YENEEA. The CDR3 runs to 12 residues. The trim removed 4 bases at V and 13 bases at J, leaving 5 bases unmatched. The CDR3 DNA is TGTGCCAGCAGCTCCGGGACTAGCGAAAAGTATTTT. It codes for CASSSGTSEKYF.

The gene calls are TRBV19 and TRBJ1-5; D gene ambiguous. Germline V gene lookup returns CDR1 LNHDA and CDR2 SQIVND (reference sequence). The CDR3 is made up of 13 amino acids. V lost 6 bases and J lost 4, with 10 bases in between. Here the CDR3 DNA reads TGTGCCAGTAGGGCACCTCCTAATCAGCCCCAGCATTTT. It is translated as CASRAPPNQPQHF. Together with reference TRBV19 and TRBJ1-5, the CDR3 gives the full variable domain: DGGITQSPKYLFRKEGQNVTLSCEQNLNHDAMYWYRQDPGQGLRLIYYSQIVNDFQKGDIAEGYSVSREKKESFPLTVTSAQKNPTAFYLCASRAPPNQPQHFGDGTRLSIL.

The chain is built from TRBV11-2 and TRBJ2-4; the D gene is possibly TRBD1 (5 bases). The CDR3 sequence is 17 residues long. The germline V and J ends were trimmed by 0 bases and 0 bases, with 12 bases remaining between them. Germline CDR1 SGHAT, CDR2 FQNNGV. CDR3 residues: CASSLEGQGLAKNIQYF. DNA for the CDR3: TGTGCCAGCAGCTTAGAAGGGCAGGGTTTAGCCAAAAACATTCAGTACTTC.

The V call is TRBV4-1, the J call TRBJ2-5, with 12 bases fitting TRBD2. After removal of 1 base from V and 6 bases from J, the junction contained 9 bases not matched to a gene. The CDR3 has 17 residues. CDR1 and CDR2 (germline): MGHRA, YSYEKL. CDR3 sequence reads: CASSQVPLAGGRQTQYF. The DNA of the CDR3 is TGCGCCAGCAGCCAAGTCCCTCTAGCGGGGGGGCGGCAGACCCAGTACTTC.

The V call is TRBV16, the J call TRBJ2-1; TRBD2 matches 10 bases. Trimming removed 4 bases from V and 7 bases from J; junction bases left unmatched: 4. The CDR3 is made up of 14 amino acids. Germline assignment: CDR1 KGHSY and CDR2 FQNENV. CDR3 residues: CASSPGLAVNEQFF. CDR3 nucleotide sequence: TGTGCCAGCAGCCCCGGACTAGCGGTAAATGAGCAGTTCTTC.

J is TRBJ2-1 and V is TRBV19; TRBD1 is a possible D gene (5 bases). V was shortened by 7 bases and J by 5 bases, with 12 bases between the two germline ends. CDR3 length: 13 residues. Germline CDR1 LNHDA, CDR2 SQIVND (reference sequence). This CDR3 reads CASKGQGNNEQFF. DNA for the CDR3: TGTGCCAGTAAGGGGCAGGGTAACAATGAGCAGTTCTTC.

This chain uses TRBV9 with TRBJ2-3; D possibly corresponds to TRBD1 (5 bases). Germline V gene data show CDR1 as SGDLS and CDR2 as YYNGEE. CDR3 length: 14 residues. Between the trimmed V and J ends, which lost 0 bases and 4 bases, there was a span of 9 bases. The CDR3 is CASSVGQRADTQYF. The CDR3 nucleotides are TGTGCCAGCAGCGTAGGACAGAGAGCAGATACGCAGTATTTT.

This clone was detected only once. The J gene is TRBJ1-2, the V gene TRBV29-1; D gene unclear. The CDR3 totals 13 residues. Germline-derived CDR1 and CDR2 are SQVTM and ANQGSEA. The V gene lost 1 base and the J gene lost 4 bases, with 10 bases spanning the gap. CDR3 residues: CSVEVSRSYGYTF. The DNA of the CDR3 is TGCAGCGTTGAAGTTAGTCGGTCCTATGGCTACACCTTC. Full variable domain (rest looked up from reference TRBV29-1 and TRBJ1-2): SAVISQKPSRDICQRGTSLTIQCQVDSQVTMMFWYRQQPGQSLTLIATANQGSEATYESGFVIDKFPISRPNLTFSTLTVSNMSPEDSSIYLCSVEVSRSYGYTFGSGTRLTVV.

The chain links TRBV6-5 to TRBJ2-7, with D possibly matching TRBD2 (6 bases). The germline V gene has CDR1 MNHEY and CDR2 SVGAGI. V was pared by 6 bases and J by 4 bases, with 16 bases between. This CDR3 contains 14 residues. CDR3 bases: TGTGCCAGCAGGCGAGACGGGAGCCGATACGAGCAGTACTTC. Translation gives CASRRDGSRYEQYF.

V and J are TRBV30 and TRBJ1-3; TRBD1 agrees at 9 bases. There are 14 residues in the CDR3. CDR1 is GTSNPN and CDR2 is SVGIG in the germline V gene (reference sequence). The ends lost 8 bases at V and 2 bases at J; junction bases unmatched: 7. The CDR3, as DNA: TGTGCCGCAAACAGGGGGCAGGCTGGAAACACCATATATTTT. Residues: CAANRGQAGNTIYF.

V gene TRBV11-2 combines with J gene TRBJ1-5; 9 bases align to TRBD1. This CDR3 has 15 residues. Germline trimming cut 1 base from V and 4 bases from J; bases unmatched to any gene: 2. Germline V CDR1 and CDR2: SGHAT, FQNNGV. CDR3 bases: TGTGCCAGCAGCTTAGGGGACAGGGCTAATCAGCCCCAGCATTTT. This encodes CASSLGDRANQPQHF.

V and J are TRBV9 and TRBJ1-2; 7 nucleotides match TRBD1. Germline trimming cut 4 bases from V and 1 base from J; bases unmatched to any gene: 10. Germline V gives CDR1 SGDLS, CDR2 YYNGEE. This CDR3 is built from 16 residues. The CDR3 sequence: CASSSRQGDVNYGYTF. For the CDR3, the DNA is TGTGCCAGCAGCTCAAGACAGGGCGACGTTAACTATGGCTACACCTTC.

The genes are TRBV2 and TRBJ1-1; D ambiguous. Germline-derived CDR1 and CDR2 are SNHLY and FYNNEI. The CDR3 is 13 residues long. The ends were cut back, 4 bases at V and 2 bases at J, with 8 bases in the middle. The CDR3 bases are TGTGCCAGCAGTGGGGAGAGCAACACTGAAGCTTTCTTT. It codes for CASSGESNTEAFF.

V is TRBV5-1 and J is TRBJ2-1; 8 bases agree with TRBD2. This CDR3 is built from 15 residues. V lost 0 bases to trimming and J lost 6 bases; unmatched junction nucleotides: 5. Germline CDR1 reads SGHRS; CDR2 reads YFSETQ. CDR3 DNA sequence: TGCGCCAGCAGCTTGGTTGTTAGCGGGACCAATGAGCAGTTCTTC. This translates into CASSLVVSGTNEQFF.

The chain carries TRBV6-1 and TRBJ2-5, with D perhaps matching TRBD2 (6 bases). Deletions cut 1 base from V and 5 bases from J, with 17 bases between. This CDR3 comprises 16 residues. CDR1 and CDR2 from the germline V gene are MNHNS and SASEGT. The chain's CDR3 is CASSEVHAGRRETQYF. The CDR3 bases are TGTGCCAGCAGTGAAGTTCATGCAGGGAGGCGGGAGACCCAGTACTTC.

This chain connects TRBV27 to TRBJ1-1; possibly TRBD1 for D (5 bases). The germline V and J ends were trimmed by 5 bases and 1 base, with 11 bases remaining between them. Germline CDR1 and CDR2: MNHEY and SMNVEV (reference sequence). The CDR3 is 14 amino acids. CDR3 DNA sequence: TGTGCCAGCAGTGGGGATGGGGCGAACACTGAAGCTTTCTTT. As protein: CASSGDGANTEAFF.

This chain uses TRBV5-1 with TRBJ2-7; 11 bases fit TRBD1. Germline trimming cut 5 bases from V and 0 bases from J; bases unmatched to any gene: 4. The CDR3 length is 15 residues. Germline CDR1 is SGHRS and CDR2 is YFSETQ. The CDR3 DNA follows: TGCGCCAGCAGTCGGACAGGGGGCGCCTCCTACGAGCAGTACTTC. This gives the protein CASSRTGGASYEQYF.